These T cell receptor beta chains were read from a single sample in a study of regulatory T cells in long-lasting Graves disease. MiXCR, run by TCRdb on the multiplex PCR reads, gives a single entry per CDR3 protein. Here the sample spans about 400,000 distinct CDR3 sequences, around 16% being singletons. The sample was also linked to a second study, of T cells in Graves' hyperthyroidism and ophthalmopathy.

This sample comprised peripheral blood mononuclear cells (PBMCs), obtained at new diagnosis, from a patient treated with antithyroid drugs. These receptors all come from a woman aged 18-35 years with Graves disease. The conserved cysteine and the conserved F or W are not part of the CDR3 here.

CDR3 protein: ASSQGLAGVWELF; V gene: TRBV4-1; CDR3 length: 13; J gene: TRBJ2-2
CDR3 protein: SVDRGNTGELF; V gene: TRBV29-1; CDR3 length: 11; J gene: TRBJ2-2
CDR3 protein: ASSSRLASEQY; V gene: TRBV28; CDR3 length: 11; J gene: TRBJ2-7
CDR3 protein: ASSYLDIESPFEQF; V gene: TRBV6-2/TRBV6-3; CDR3 length: 14; J gene: TRBJ2-1
CDR3 protein: ASSGTGGLGEQY; V gene: TRBV7-9; CDR3 length: 12; J gene: TRBJ2-7
CDR3 protein: ASSSAVRTGPVQGTQY; V gene: TRBV7-9; CDR3 length: 16; J gene: TRBJ2-3
CDR3 protein: ASRGMTWGVDEQY; V gene: TRBV7-2; CDR3 length: 13; J gene: TRBJ2-7
CDR3 protein: ASASRKVHIQY; V gene: TRBV12-5; CDR3 length: 11; J gene: TRBJ2-4
CDR3 protein: ASSLGAEQY; V gene: TRBV7-9; CDR3 length: 9; J gene: TRBJ2-7
CDR3 protein: ASSPRGVARGYGYT; V gene: TRBV7-8; CDR3 length: 14; J gene: TRBJ1-2
CDR3 protein: ASSSAGTGGGQY; V gene: TRBV10-2; CDR3 length: 12; J gene: TRBJ2-7
CDR3 protein: ASSQSWGSSNEQF; V gene: TRBV5-4; CDR3 length: 13; J gene: TRBJ2-1
CDR3 protein: AISGSVMAKETQY; V gene: TRBV10-3; CDR3 length: 13; J gene: TRBJ2-5
CDR3 protein: ASSYGTSDTEQF; V gene: TRBV6-5; CDR3 length: 12; J gene: TRBJ2-1
CDR3 protein: SARVAGQRETQY; V gene: TRBV20-1; CDR3 length: 12; J gene: TRBJ2-5
CDR3 protein: ASSPLGTGGYEQF; V gene: TRBV2; CDR3 length: 13; J gene: TRBJ2-1
CDR3 protein: ASSQGPPRETQY; V gene: TRBV6-4; CDR3 length: 12; J gene: TRBJ2-5
CDR3 protein: SARRLAGEFGGELF; V gene: TRBV20-1; CDR3 length: 14; J gene: TRBJ2-2
CDR3 protein: ASSDGVVYEQY; V gene: TRBV19; CDR3 length: 11; J gene: TRBJ2-7
CDR3 protein: SARDTSGGASYNEQF; V gene: TRBV20-1; CDR3 length: 15; J gene: TRBJ2-1
CDR3 protein: ASSKTGSYEQY; V gene: TRBV12-3/TRBV12-4; CDR3 length: 11; J gene: TRBJ2-7
CDR3 protein: ASSVVGDSNQPQH; V gene: TRBV9; CDR3 length: 13; J gene: TRBJ1-5
CDR3 protein: ASSTTLAFLETQY; V gene: TRBV12-3/TRBV12-4; CDR3 length: 13; J gene: TRBJ2-5
CDR3 protein: ASSLPDTSISPQH; V gene: TRBV28; CDR3 length: 13; J gene: TRBJ1-5
CDR3 protein: SVGGLNQPQH; V gene: TRBV29-1; CDR3 length: 10; J gene: TRBJ1-5
CDR3 protein: ASSFLTSSSYEQY; V gene: TRBV6-2/TRBV6-3; CDR3 length: 13; J gene: TRBJ2-7
CDR3 protein: ASRDPGLNSPLH; V gene: TRBV28; CDR3 length: 12; J gene: TRBJ1-6
CDR3 protein: ASSFPLGGIYGYT; V gene: TRBV28; CDR3 length: 13; J gene: TRBJ1-2
CDR3 protein: SARDLLGGYGTDTQY; V gene: TRBV20-1; CDR3 length: 15; J gene: TRBJ2-3